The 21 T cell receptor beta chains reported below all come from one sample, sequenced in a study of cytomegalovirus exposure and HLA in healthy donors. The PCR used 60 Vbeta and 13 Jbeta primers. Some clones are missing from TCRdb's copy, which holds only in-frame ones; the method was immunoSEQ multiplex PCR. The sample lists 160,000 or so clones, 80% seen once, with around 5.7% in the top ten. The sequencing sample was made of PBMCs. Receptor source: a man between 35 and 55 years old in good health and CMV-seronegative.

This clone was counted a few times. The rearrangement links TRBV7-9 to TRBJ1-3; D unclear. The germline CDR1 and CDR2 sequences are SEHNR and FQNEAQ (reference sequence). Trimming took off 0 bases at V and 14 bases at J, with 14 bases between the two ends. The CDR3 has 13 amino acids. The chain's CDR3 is CASSLARVGSVYF. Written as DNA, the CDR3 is TGTGCCAGCAGCTTAGCGCGGGTAGGGTCGGTATATTTT. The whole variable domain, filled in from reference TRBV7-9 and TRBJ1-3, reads DTGVSQNPRHKITKRGQNVTFRCDPISEHNRLYWYRQTLGQGPEFLTYFQNEAQLEKSRLLSDRFSAERPKGSFSTLEIQRTEQGDSAMYLCASSLARVGSVYFGEGSWLTVV.

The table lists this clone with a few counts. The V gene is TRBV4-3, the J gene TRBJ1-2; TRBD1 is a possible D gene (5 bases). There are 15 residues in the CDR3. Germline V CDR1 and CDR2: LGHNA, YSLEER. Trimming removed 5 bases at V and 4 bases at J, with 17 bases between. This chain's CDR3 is CASSSGPFVSYGYTF. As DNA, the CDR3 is TGCGCCAGCAGCTCAGGGCCATTCGTCAGCTATGGCTACACCTTC.

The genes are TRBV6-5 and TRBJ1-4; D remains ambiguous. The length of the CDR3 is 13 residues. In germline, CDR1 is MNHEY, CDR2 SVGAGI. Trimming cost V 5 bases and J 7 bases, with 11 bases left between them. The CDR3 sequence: CASSPRFGEKLFF. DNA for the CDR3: TGTGCCAGCAGTCCCCGGTTTGGTGAAAAACTGTTTTTT.

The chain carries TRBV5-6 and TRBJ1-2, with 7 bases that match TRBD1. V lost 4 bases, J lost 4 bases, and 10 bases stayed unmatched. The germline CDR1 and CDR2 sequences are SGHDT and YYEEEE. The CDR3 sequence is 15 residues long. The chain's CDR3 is CASSIRQGGFYGYTF. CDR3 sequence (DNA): TGTGCCAGCAGCATCCGACAGGGCGGATTCTATGGCTACACCTTC.

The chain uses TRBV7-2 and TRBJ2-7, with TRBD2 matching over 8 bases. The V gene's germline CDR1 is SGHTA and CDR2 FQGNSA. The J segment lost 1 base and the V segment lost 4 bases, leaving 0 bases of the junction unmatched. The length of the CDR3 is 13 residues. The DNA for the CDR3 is TGTGCCAGCAGCTCGGGGGGGTCCTACGAGCAGTACTTC. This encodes CASSSGGSYEQYF.

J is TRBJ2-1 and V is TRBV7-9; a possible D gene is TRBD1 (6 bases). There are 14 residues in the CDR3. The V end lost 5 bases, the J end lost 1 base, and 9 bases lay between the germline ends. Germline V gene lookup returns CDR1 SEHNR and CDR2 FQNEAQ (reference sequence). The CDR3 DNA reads TGTGCCAGCAGCAAAACAGGGTCCTACAATGAGCAGTTCTTC. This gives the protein CASSKTGSYNEQFF.

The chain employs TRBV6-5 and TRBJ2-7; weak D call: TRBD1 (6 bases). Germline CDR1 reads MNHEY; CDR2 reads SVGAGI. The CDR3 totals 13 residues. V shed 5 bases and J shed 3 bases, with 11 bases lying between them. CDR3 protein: CASSPGVGYEQYF. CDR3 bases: TGTGCCAGCAGTCCAGGGGTGGGCTACGAGCAGTACTTC.

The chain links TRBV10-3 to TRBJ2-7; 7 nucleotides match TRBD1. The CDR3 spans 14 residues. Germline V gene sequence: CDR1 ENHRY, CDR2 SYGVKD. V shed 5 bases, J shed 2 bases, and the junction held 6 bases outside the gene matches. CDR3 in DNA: TGTGCCATCAGTTTACAGGGGCCCACCTACGAGCAGTACTTC. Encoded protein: CAISLQGPTYEQYF.

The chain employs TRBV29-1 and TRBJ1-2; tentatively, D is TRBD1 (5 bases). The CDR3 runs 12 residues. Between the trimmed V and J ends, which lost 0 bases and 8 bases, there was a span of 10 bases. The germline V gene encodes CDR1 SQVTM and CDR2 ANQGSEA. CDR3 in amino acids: CSVEETAGGYTF. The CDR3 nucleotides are TGCAGCGTTGAAGAGACAGCTGGAGGCTACACCTTC.

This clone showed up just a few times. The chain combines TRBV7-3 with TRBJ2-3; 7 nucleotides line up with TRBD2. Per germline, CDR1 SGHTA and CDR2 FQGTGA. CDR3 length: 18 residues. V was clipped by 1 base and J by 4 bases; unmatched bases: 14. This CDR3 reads CASSLRFGRSPGADTQYF. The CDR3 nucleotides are TGTGCCAGCAGCTTAAGATTCGGGAGGAGCCCGGGGGCAGATACGCAGTATTTT.

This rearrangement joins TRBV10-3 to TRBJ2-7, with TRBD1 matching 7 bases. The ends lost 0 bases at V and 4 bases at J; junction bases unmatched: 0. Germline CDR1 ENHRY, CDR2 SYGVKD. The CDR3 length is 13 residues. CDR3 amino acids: CAISESTGYEQYF. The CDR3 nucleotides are TGTGCCATCAGTGAGTCGACAGGGTACGAGCAGTACTTC.

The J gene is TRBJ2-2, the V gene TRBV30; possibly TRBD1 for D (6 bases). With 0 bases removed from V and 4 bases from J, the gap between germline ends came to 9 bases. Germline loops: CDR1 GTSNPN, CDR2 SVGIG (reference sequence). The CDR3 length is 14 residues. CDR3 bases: TGTGCCTGGAGTGTTGCCAGGGGCACCGGGGAGCTGTTTTTT. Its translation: CAWSVARGTGELFF.

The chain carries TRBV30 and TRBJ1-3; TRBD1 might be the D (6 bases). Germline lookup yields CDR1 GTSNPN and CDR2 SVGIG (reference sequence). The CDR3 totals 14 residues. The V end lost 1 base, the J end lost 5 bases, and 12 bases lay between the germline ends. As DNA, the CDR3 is TGTGCCTGGAGTGCCCCAGGGGCCCGAAACACCATATATTTT. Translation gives CAWSAPGARNTIYF.

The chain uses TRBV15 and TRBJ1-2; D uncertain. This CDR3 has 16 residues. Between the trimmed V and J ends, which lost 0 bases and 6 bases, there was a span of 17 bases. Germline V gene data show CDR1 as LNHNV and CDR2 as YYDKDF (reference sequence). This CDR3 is CATSRDIGHPGDGYTF. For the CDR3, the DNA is TGTGCCACCAGCAGAGATATTGGGCACCCCGGGGATGGCTACACCTTC.

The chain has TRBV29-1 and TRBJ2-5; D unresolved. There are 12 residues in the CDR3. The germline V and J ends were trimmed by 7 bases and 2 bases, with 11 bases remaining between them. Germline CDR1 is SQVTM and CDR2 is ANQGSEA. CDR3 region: CSAAARQETQYF. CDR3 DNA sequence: TGCAGCGCCGCGGCGCGGCAAGAGACCCAGTACTTC.

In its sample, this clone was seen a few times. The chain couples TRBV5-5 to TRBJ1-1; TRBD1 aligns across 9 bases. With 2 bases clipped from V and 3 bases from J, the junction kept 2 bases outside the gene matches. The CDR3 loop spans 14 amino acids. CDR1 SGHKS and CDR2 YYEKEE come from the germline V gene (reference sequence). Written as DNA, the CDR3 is TGTGCCAGCAGCTTACAGGGGGCGGACACTGAAGCTTTCTTT. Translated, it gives CASSLQGADTEAFF.

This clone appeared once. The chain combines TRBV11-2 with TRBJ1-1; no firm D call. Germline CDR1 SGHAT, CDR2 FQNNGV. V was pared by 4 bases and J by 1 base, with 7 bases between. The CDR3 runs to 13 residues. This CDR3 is CASSYRENTEAFF. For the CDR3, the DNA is TGTGCCAGCAGCTATCGGGAGAACACTGAAGCTTTCTTT.

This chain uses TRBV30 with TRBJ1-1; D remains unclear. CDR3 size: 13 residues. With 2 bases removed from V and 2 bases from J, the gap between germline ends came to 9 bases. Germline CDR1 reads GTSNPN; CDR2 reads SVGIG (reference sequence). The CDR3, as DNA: TGTGCCTGGAGTACCGTTACTAACACTGAAGCTTTCTTT. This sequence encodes CAWSTVTNTEAFF.

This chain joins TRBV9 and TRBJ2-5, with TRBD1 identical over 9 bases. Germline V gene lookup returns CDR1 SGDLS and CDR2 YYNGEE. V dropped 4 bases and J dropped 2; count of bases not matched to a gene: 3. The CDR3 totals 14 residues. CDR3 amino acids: CASSTGQGQETQYF. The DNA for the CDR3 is TGTGCCAGCAGCACCGGACAGGGGCAAGAGACCCAGTACTTC.

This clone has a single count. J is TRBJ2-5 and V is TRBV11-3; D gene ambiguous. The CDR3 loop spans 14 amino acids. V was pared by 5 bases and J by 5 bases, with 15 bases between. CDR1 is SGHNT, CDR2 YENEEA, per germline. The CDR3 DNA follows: TGTGCCAGCAGCCCCGACCCCGCCGGGGAGACCCAGTACTTC. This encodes CASSPDPAGETQYF.

CDR3 in DNA: TGTGCCAGCAGAGGGGTGTCGAGCACCGGGGAGCTGTTTTTT. As protein: CASRGVSSTGELFF. The chain links TRBV2 to TRBJ2-2; D possibly corresponds to TRBD1 (5 bases). Germline V lookup: CDR1 SNHLY, CDR2 FYNNEI. This CDR3 has 14 residues. The V and J ends lost 6 bases and 4 bases respectively, with 12 bases between them. Variable domain in full (rest from reference TRBV2 and TRBJ2-2): EPEVTQTPSHQVTQMGQEVILRCVPISNHLYFYWYRQILGQKVEFLVSFYNNEISEKSEIFDDQFSVERPDGSNFTLKIRSTKLEDSAMYFCASRGVSSTGELFFGEGSRLTVL.